In this sample, the clone carrying this TCR beta chain turned up a few times. Antigen unknown. Germline CDR1 reads LGHNA; CDR2 reads YNFKEQ. Trimming cost V 0 bases and J 1 base, with 16 bases left between them. This CDR3 region has 19 residues. Reverse transcription of all isolated RNA meant that expressed TCRB transcripts were sequenced. The method was immunoSEQ multiplex PCR; TCRdb's version includes in-frame clones alone and lacks a portion of them. The sample consists of more than 250,000 clones, 20% of them appearing once. The data are from a study of beta chain features in type 1 diabetes. Whole-study findings and limits: TCRB CDR3s from Type 1 diabetes patients were moderately but significantly shorter in all four CD4+ subsets.

The rearrangement links TRBV4-2 to TRBJ2-6; D is unclear. The TCR comes from a woman in her thirties or forties with type 1 diabetes. The sample was naive CD4+ T cells from blood. The CDR3 DNA reads TGTGCCAGCAGCCAAGAATACCGACACGCCGCTTCTGGGGCCAACGTCCTGACTTTC. This sequence encodes CASSQEYRHAASGANVLTF.